The source of this T cell receptor (beta chain) is a study of T cell responses to AZD1222 COVID-19 vaccine. Study-wide points: Repertoires were collected only later (after the peak T cell response had occurred). There were vaccine-associated CD4 TCRs across spike, dominant at 160-218 and 743-854. Breadth and depth of Spike-specific TCRs rose after two AZD1222 doses. Baseline seropositives among AZD1222 recipients totaled only six or seven.

Using immunoSEQ multiplex PCR, the repertoire was profiled, and TCRdb retains in-frame clones only, with some absent. The data hold 110,000 or so clones, with about 89% observed a single time. Germline CDR1 reads SGHVS; CDR2 reads FQNEAQ. V trimming: 6 bases; J trimming: 4 bases; junction bases outside the gene matches: 21. The CDR3 length is 20 residues. A word on this clone: Its antigen is not known.

The source material was peripheral blood, sampled on day 0 of AZD1222 vaccination. The chain employs TRBV7-8 and TRBJ2-5; 12 positions agree with TRBD2. The TCR originated in an adult in good health. The DNA of the CDR3 is TGTGCCAGCAGACCTCCGGGGACTAGCGGGCGGGAGGGGTTTCGAGAGACCCAGTACTTC. Translation gives CASRPPGTSGREGFRETQYF.